The text below deals with one TCR beta chain. What it recognizes is unknown. This record belongs to a study of cytomegalovirus exposure and HLA in healthy donors. Germline CDR1 is MNHEY and CDR2 is SVGAGI. CDR3 length: 14 amino acids. With 5 bases clipped from V and 9 bases from J, the junction kept 7 bases outside the gene matches. General study findings and limits: The authors judged a highly shared variant cluster likely a sequencing artifact. Among TCR beta chains, those listed as cytomegalovirus-associated numbered around 160. In a later analysis, compared with equally common non-associated chains, HLA-associated beta chains were more expanded.

When sampled, the donors appeared nominally healthy, though they likely had unrecorded immune exposures. The study ran its PCR with 60 Vbeta and 13 Jbeta primers. TCRdb's copy holds only in-frame clones and misses some; the assay was immunoSEQ multiplex PCR. The sample yields 55,000 to 75,000 clones, 74% seen once. The genes are TRBV6-5 and TRBJ2-1; TRBD2 matches at 10 bases. The source is a human donor in good health. Sequenced: PBMCs. CDR3 bases: TGTGCCAGCAGTAACCTAGCGGGAGAGAGTGAGCAGTTCTTC. It encodes CASSNLAGESEQFF.